This T cell receptor (beta chain) originates from a study of T cell repertoires in cytomegalovirus infection (dated by TCRdb to about 2019). A note on the overall study: Alongside well-studied HLA-B-restricted epitopes, the peptide stimulations were aimed at recently identified HLA-C-restricted CMV epitopes, whose presentation resists viral immunomodulation. The HLA type of each donor mattered for the analysis, because public TCR beta signatures pointed to carriage of CMV infection along with the matching HLA type.

TCRdb lists the instrument as Illumina HiSeq 1500. TCRdb passed the public sequencing reads through fastp at Q25 and MiXCR, retaining productive beta sequences. Rows merge per CDR3 protein into single entries with the most common DNA and genes. This sample holds some 920,000 distinct CDR3 sequences; roughly a third were observed only once. The top ten clones comprise under 15% of the sample. The paper's findings and limits, for the study overall: The ex vivo response was dominated by HLA-C-restricted CMV-specific TCR beta clonotypes, which also provided the single most frequent clonotype in two of eight donors. In both this cohort and an independent cohort of 350 or so donors, the cumulative frequency of public TCR beta family members distinguished carriers of CMV infection plus the relevant HLA type.

The treatment or condition tag for this specimen amounts to: in vitro stimulation with specific CMV peptide epitopes to enrich CMV-specific T cells. Spanning cysteine to phenylalanine, the CDR3 consists of 15 amino acids. The sequence is cut down to CDR3 DNA, 45 bases in frame from base 1. At the junction V is shortened by 0 bases and J by 0 bases, with 8 bases in between. CDR1 and CDR2, per the germline V gene (reference sequence), are DFQATT and SNEGSKA. Of note for this clonotype: Its target antigen remains unknown. Per-base qualities were not stored, and no clone one base away is much larger.

This sequence uses TRBV20-1 and TRBJ2-2, with no confident D gene call. The sample in question was cultured CD8+ T cells from PBMCs, obtained from culture after CMV antigen stimulation. The receptor was isolated from a human donor in good health (CMV status not recorded). Some clones in this sample may be carry-over from other donors' samples. The CDR3 region has the sequence CSARDPTSNTGELFF. The nucleotides are TGCAGTGCTAGAGATCCAACCTCGAACACCGGGGAGCTGTTTTTT.